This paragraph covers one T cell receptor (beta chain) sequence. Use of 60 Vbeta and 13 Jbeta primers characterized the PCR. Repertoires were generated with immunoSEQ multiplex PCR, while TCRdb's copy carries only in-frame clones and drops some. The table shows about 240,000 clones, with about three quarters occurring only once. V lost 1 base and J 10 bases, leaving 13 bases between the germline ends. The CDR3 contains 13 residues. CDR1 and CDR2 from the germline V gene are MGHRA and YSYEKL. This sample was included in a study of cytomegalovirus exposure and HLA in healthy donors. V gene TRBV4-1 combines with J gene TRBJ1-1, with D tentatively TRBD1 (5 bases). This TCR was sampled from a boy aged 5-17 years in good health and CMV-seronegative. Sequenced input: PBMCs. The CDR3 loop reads CASSQVIRGGAFF. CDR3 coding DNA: TGCGCCAGCAGCCAAGTGATAAGGGGTGGAGCTTTCTTT.